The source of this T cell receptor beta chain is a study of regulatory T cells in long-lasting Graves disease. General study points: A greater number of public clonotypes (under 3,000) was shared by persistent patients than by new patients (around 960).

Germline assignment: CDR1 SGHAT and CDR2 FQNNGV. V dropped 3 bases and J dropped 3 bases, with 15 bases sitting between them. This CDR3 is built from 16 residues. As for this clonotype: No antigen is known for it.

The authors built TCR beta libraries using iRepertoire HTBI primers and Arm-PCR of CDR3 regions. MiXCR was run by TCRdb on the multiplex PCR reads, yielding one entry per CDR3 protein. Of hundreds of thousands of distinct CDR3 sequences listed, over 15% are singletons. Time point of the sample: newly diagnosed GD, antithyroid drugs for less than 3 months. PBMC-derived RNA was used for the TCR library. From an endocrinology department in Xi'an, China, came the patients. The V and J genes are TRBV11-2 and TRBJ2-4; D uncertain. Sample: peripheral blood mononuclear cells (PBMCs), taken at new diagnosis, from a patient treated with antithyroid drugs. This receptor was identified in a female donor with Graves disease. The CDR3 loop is CASSFGLGFVKNIQYF. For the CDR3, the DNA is TGTGCCAGCAGCTTCGGGTTGGGGTTTGTCAAAAACATTCAGTACTTC.